Detailed here is one TCR beta chain. This table comes from immunoSEQ multiplex PCR, and its TCRdb copy is limited to in-frame clones, with some not included. Altogether 140,000 or so clones are present, around three quarters being singletons, with the ten largest covering approximately 16%. These data belong to a study of blood T cell repertoires in COVID-19. Study-wide background: The United States, Italy and Spain supplied acute and convalescent COVID-19 samples.

Germline lookup yields CDR1 MNHEY and CDR2 SVGAGI. This CDR3 comprises 14 residues. Trimming cost V 6 bases and J 8 bases; bases outside gene matches: 7. The sample consisted of peripheral blood. This TCR was sampled from a man aged 50-60 years with acute or convalescent COVID-19. The rearrangement joins TRBV6-5 to TRBJ1-4, with TRBD1 matching over 9 bases. CDR3 coding DNA: TGTGCCAGCAGCGGGGACAGGGAGGGAGAAAAACTGTTTTTT. Translating it yields CASSGDREGEKLFF.